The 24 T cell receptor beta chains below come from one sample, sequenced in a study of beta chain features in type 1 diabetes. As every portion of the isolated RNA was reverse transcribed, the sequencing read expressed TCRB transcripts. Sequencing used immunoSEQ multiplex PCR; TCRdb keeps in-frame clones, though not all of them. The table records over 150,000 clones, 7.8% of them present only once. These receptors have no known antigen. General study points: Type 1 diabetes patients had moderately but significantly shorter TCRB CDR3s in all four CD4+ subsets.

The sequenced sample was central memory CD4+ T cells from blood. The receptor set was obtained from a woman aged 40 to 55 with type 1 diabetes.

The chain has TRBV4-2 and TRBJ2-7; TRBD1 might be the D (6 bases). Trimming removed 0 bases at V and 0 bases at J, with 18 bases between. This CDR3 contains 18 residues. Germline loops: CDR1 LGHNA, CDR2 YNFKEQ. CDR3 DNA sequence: TGTGCCAGCAGCCAAGATACCCCCCTCCTAGGGGGCTCCTACGAGCAGTACTTC. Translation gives CASSQDTPLLGGSYEQYF.

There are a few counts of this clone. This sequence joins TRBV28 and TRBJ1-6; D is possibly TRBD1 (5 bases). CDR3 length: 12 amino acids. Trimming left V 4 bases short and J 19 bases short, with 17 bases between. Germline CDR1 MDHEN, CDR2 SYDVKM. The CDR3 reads CASSSPTAGGHF. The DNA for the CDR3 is TGTGCCAGCAGTTCCCCTACGGCTGGGGGGCACTTT. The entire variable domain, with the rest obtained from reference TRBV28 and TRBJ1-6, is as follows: DVKVTQSSRYLVKRTGEKVFLECVQDMDHENMFWYRQDPGLGLRLIYFSYDVKMKEKGDIPEGYSVSREKKERFSLILESASTNQTSMYLCASSSPTAGGHFGNGTRLTVT.

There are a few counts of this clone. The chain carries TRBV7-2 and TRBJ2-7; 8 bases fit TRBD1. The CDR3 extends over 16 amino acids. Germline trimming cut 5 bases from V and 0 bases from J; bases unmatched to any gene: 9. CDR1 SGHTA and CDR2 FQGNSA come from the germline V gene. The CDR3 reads CASSPSLDRASYEQYF. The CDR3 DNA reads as TGTGCCAGCAGCCCAAGCCTGGACAGGGCCTCCTACGAGCAGTACTTC.

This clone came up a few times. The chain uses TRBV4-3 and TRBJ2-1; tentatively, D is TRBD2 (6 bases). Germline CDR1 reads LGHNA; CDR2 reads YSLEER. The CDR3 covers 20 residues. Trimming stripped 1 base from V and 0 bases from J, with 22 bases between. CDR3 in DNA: TGCGCCAGCAGCCAAGTTGCGGGACCCTCGGTGTTCAGCTCCTACAATGAGCAGTTCTTC. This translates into CASSQVAGPSVFSSYNEQFF.

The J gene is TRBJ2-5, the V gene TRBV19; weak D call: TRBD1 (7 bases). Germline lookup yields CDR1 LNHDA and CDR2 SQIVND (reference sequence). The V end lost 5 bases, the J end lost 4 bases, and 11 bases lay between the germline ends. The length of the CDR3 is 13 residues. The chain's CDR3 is CASSDQGGETQYF. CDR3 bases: TGTGCCAGTAGTGATCAGGGGGGAGAGACCCAGTACTTC. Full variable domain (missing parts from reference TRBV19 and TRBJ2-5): DGGITQSPKYLFRKEGQNVTLSCEQNLNHDAMYWYRQDPGQGLRLIYYSQIVNDFQKGDIAEGYSVSREKKESFPLTVTSAQKNPTAFYLCASSDQGGETQYFGPGTRLLVL.

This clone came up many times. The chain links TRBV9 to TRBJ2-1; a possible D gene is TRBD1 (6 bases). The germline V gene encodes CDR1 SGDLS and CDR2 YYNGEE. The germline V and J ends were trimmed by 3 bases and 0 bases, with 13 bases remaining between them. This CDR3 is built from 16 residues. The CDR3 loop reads CASSGGQPSSYNEQFF. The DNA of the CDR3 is TGTGCCAGCAGCGGGGGACAACCTTCCTCCTACAATGAGCAGTTCTTC.

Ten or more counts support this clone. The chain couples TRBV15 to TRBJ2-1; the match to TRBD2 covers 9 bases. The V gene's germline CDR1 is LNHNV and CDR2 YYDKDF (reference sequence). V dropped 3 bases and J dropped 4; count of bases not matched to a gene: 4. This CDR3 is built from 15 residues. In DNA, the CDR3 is TGTGCCACCAGCAGGCGGGGGGGCAATTACAATGAGCAGTTCTTC. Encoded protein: CATSRRGGNYNEQFF. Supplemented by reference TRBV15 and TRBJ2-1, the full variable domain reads DAMVIQNPRYQVTQFGKPVTLSCSQTLNHNVMYWYQQKSSQAPKLLFHYYDKDFNNEADTPDNFQSRRPNTSFCFLDIRSPGLGDTAMYLCATSRRGGNYNEQFFGPGTRLTVL.

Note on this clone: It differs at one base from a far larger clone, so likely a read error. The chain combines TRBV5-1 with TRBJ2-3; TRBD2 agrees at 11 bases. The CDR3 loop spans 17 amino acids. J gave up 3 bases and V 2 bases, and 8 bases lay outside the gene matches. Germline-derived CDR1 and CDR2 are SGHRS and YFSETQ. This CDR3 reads CASSFLLAGGPTDTQYF. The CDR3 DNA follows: TGCGCCAGCAGCTTTCTTTTAGCGGGAGGGCCGACAGATACGCAGTATTTT.

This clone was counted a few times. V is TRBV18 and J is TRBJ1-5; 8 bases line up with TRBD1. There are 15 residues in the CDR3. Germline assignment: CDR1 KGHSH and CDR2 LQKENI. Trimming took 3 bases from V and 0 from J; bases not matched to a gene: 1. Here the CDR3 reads CASSPTGVSNQPQHF. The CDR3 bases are TGTGCCAGCTCACCGACAGGGGTTAGCAATCAGCCCCAGCATTTT.

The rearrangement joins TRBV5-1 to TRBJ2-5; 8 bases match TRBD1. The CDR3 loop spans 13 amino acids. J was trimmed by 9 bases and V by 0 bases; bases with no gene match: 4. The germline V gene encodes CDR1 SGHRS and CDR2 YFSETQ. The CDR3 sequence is CASSLEGQGAQYF. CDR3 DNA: TGCGCCAGCAGCTTGGAAGGACAGGGAGCCCAGTACTTC.

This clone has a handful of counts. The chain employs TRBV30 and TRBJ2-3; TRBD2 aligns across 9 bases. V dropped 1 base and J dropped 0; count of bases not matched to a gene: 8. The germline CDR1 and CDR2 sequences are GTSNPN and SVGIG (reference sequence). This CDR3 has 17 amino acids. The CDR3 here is CAWSASGTLSSTDTQYF. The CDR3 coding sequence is TGTGCCTGGAGTGCTAGCGGGACGCTCTCTAGCACAGATACGCAGTATTTT.

CDR3 sequence reads: CAWSSTSGLYEQYF. The CDR3 nucleotides are TGTGCCTGGAGTTCGACTAGCGGTCTCTACGAGCAGTACTTC. The chain recombines TRBV30 with TRBJ2-7; TRBD2 matches at 9 bases. CDR1 and CDR2 (germline): GTSNPN, SVGIG (reference sequence). CDR3 length: 14 amino acids. The V segment lost 2 bases and the J segment 3 bases; nucleotides outside the gene matches: 5.

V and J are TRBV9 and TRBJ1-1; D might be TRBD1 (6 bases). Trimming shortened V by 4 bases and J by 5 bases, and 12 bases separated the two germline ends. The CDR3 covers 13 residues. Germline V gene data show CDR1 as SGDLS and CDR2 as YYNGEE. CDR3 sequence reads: CASSQAGATEAFF. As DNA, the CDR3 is TGTGCCAGCAGCCAAGCGGGGGCTACTGAAGCTTTCTTT. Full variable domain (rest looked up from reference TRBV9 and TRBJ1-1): DSGVTQTPKHLITATGQRVTLRCSPRSGDLSVYWYQQSLDQGLQFLIQYYNGEERAKGNILERFSAQQFPDLHSELNLSSLELGDSALYFCASSQAGATEAFFGQGTRLTVV.

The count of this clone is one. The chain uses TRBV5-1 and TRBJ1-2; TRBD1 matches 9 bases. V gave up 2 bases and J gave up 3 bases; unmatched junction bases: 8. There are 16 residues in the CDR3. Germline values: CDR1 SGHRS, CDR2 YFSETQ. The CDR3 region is CASSLTTDRGDYGYTF. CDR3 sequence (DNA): TGCGCCAGCAGCTTAACTACGGACAGGGGCGACTATGGCTACACCTTC.

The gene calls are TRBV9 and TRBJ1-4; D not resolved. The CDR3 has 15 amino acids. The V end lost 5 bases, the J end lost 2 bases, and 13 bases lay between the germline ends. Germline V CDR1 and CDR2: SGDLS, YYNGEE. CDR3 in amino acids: CASSVRADTNEKLFF. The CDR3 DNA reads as TGTGCCAGCAGTGTGAGGGCAGATACTAATGAAAAACTGTTTTTT.

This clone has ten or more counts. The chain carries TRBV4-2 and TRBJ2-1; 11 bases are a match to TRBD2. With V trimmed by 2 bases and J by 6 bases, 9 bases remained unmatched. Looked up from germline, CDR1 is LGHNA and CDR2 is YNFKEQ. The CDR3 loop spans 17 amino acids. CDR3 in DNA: TGTGCCAGCAGCCAATATCCCGGGACTAGCGGAGTCAATGAGCAGTTCTTC. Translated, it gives CASSQYPGTSGVNEQFF.

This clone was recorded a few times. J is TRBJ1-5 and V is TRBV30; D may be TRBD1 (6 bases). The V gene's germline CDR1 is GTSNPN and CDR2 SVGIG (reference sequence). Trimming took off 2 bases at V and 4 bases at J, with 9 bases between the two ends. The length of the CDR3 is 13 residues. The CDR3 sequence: CAWSRQGNQPQHF. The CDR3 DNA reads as TGTGCCTGGAGTAGGCAGGGGAATCAGCCCCAGCATTTT.

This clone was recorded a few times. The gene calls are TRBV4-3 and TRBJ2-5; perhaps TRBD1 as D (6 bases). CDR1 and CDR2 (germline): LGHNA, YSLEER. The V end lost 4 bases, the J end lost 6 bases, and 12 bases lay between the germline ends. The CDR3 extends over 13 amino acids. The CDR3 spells CASSLQGTKTQYF. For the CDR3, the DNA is TGCGCCAGCAGCCTGCAGGGGACGAAGACCCAGTACTTC.

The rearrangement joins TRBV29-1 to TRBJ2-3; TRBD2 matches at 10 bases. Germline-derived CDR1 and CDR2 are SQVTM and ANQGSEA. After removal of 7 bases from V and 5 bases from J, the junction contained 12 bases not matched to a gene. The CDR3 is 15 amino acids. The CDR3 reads CSATTSGYLGDTQYF. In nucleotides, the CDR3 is TGCAGCGCGACGACTAGCGGGTACTTGGGAGATACGCAGTATTTT.

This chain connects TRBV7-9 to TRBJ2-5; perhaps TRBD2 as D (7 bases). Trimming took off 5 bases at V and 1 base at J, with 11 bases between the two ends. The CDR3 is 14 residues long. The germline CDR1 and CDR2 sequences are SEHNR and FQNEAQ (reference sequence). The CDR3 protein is CASSRGAFQETQYF. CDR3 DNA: TGTGCCAGCAGCCGGGGGGCATTCCAAGAGACCCAGTACTTC.

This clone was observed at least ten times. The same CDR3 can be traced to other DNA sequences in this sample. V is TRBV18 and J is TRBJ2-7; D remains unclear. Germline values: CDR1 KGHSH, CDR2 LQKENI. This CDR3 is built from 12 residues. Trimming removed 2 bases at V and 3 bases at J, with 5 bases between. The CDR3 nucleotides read TGTGCCAGCTCACCAGAGAGCTACGAGCAGTACTTC. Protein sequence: CASSPESYEQYF.

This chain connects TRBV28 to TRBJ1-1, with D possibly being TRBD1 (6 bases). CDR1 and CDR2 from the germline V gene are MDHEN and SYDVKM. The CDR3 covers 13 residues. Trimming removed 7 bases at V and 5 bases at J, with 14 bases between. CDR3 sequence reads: CASILRTGTEAFF. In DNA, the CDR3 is TGTGCCAGCATATTAAGAACAGGGACTGAAGCTTTCTTT.

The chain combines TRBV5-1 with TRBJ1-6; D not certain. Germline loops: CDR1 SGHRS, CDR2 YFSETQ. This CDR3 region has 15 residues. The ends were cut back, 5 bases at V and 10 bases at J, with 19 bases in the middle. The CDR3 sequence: CASSVTGNKRSPLHF. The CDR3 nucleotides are TGCGCCAGCAGTGTGACGGGGAACAAGAGATCACCCCTCCACTTT.

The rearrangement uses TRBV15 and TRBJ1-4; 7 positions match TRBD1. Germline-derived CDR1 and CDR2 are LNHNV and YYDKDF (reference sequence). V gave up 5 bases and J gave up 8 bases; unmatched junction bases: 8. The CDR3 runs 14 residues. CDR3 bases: TGTGCCACCAGCCCCGGGACAGTGAGGGAAAAACTGTTTTTT. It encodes CATSPGTVREKLFF.